In its sample, the clone carrying this T cell receptor (beta chain) was seen many times. Each CDR3 protein gets one entry after TCRdb re-called the PCR reads with MiXCR. The sample contains 8,500 to 11,000 distinct CDR3 sequences, 28% of which appear only once. These data originate in a study of immune characterization of retroperitoneal liposarcoma. The CDR3 runs 14 residues. From germline, CDR1 is MNHNY and CDR2 SVGAGI (reference sequence). The V end was cut by 0 bases, the J end by 7 bases, with 12 bases between. The V gene is TRBV6-6, the J gene TRBJ1-2; D not resolved. The sequencing sample was made of tumor tissue. The receptor comes from a female donor with retroperitoneal liposarcoma. The CDR3 loop reads CASSYSGEAGGYTF. In nucleotides, the CDR3 is TGTGCCAGCAGTTACTCCGGGGAGGCGGGTGGCTACACCTTC.